A selection of T cell receptor beta chains follows, all from one sample in a study of shared clonotypes between healthy human individuals. Data came from immunoSEQ multiplex PCR; TCRdb stores just in-frame clones and leaves some out. The table has over 950,000 clones, approximately 77% seen once; the top ten hold over 0.8%. The source material was memory CD4+ T cells from PBMCs. These receptors originate from a man between 18 and 35 years old in good health. Some clones in this sample may be carry-over from other donors' samples. CDR3s include the opening cysteine and the closing phenylalanine or tryptophan. D genes are given only for firm matches. Clone size, where shown, is once, few, many, or a class for clones that have expanded.

length	V	size	D	J	CDR3	DNA
14	TRBV6-1	-	-	TRBJ1-6	CASTAAQANSPLHF	TGTGCCAGCACCGCAGCCCAGGCAAATTCACCCCTCCACTTT
11	TRBV10-3	-	-	TRBJ2-7	CAISAANEQYF	TGTGCCATCAGTGCGGCGAATGAGCAGTACTTC
17	TRBV4-1	once	-	TRBJ2-1	CASSQEGLAPEMDEQFF	TGCGCCAGCAGCCAAGAAGGCCTAGCCCCAGAGATGGATGAGCAGTTCTTC
11	TRBV10-3	few	-	TRBJ2-7	CAIGTAYEQYF	TGTGCCATCGGGACGGCCTACGAGCAGTACTTC
13	TRBV28	few	-	TRBJ2-1	CASSSTGNNEQFF	TGTGCCAGCAGTTCAACCGGGAACAATGAGCAGTTCTTC
13	TRBV11-2	once	-	TRBJ2-3	CASSRGSTDTQYF	TGTGCCAGCAGCCGGGGCAGCACAGATACGCAGTATTTT
14	TRBV29-1	once	-	TRBJ2-6	CSVDQKTGANVLTF	TGCAGCGTGGACCAAAAGACTGGGGCCAACGTCCTGACTTTC
12	TRBV28	-	-	TRBJ1-2	CASSGDNYGYTF	TGTGCCAGCAGCGGGGATAACTATGGCTACACCTTC
14	TRBV27	once	-	TRBJ2-7	CASRARARTYEQYF	TGTGCCAGCAGGGCCAGAGCAAGGACCTACGAGCAGTACTTC
15	TRBV5-1	-	TRBD2	TRBJ2-1	CASSPQRGFNNEQFF	TGCGCCAGCAGCCCACAGCGGGGCTTTAACAATGAGCAGTTCTTC
15	TRBV27	-	TRBD2	TRBJ2-7	CASSTKREGPHEQYF	TGTGCCAGCAGTACCAAGCGGGAGGGCCCCCACGAGCAGTACTTC
17	TRBV27	-	-	TRBJ2-2	CASSPASSFVHTGELFF	TGTGCCAGCAGCCCGGCCAGCAGTTTTGTTCACACCGGGGAGCTGTTTTTT
16	TRBV5-4	-	TRBD1	TRBJ1-1	CASSSRQGNQNTEAFF	TGTGCCAGCAGCTCACGACAGGGGAATCAGAACACTGAAGCTTTCTTT
15	TRBV28	few	-	TRBJ2-5	CASSWRDNRGETQYF	TGTGCCAGCAGTTGGAGGGACAATCGGGGCGAGACCCAGTACTTC
13	TRBV5-4	-	-	TRBJ2-7	CASSLGPRDEQYF	TGTGCCAGCAGCTTGGGCCCCCGCGACGAGCAGTACTTC
15	TRBV7-6	-	-	TRBJ2-5	CASSLAVGDWETQYF	TGTGCCAGCAGCTTAGCGGTGGGGGACTGGGAGACCCAGTACTTC
14	TRBV7-6	-	-	TRBJ2-3	CASSLSAITDTQYF	TGTGCCAGCAGCTTGTCGGCTATCACAGATACGCAGTATTTT
14	TRBV5-4	few	TRBD1	TRBJ1-2	CASSTDRDLTGYTF	TGTGCCAGCAGCACCGACAGGGACTTAACGGGCTACACCTTC
13	TRBV5-1	-	-	TRBJ2-2	CASSSRSTGELFF	TGCGCCAGCAGTTCTAGGTCCACCGGGGAGCTGTTTTTT
12	TRBV9	-	-	TRBJ1-1	CASSVLGSEAFF	TGTGCCAGCAGCGTCCTGGGTAGTGAAGCTTTCTTT
14	TRBV10-3	-	-	TRBJ1-5	CAISEQGLLQPQHF	TGTGCCATCAGTGAGCAAGGGTTGCTTCAGCCCCAGCATTTT
16	TRBV10-1	-	-	TRBJ2-6	CASSESYLQEANVLTF	TGCGCCAGCAGTGAGTCGTATTTGCAGGAGGCCAACGTCCTGACTTTC
15	TRBV11-1	-	-	TRBJ2-7	CASSLEPGLAYEQYF	TGTGCCAGCAGCTTAGAGCCGGGACTTGCCTACGAGCAGTACTTC
14	TRBV2	few	TRBD1	TRBJ2-7	CASSGQGATYEQYF	TGTGCCAGCAGCGGACAGGGGGCCACCTACGAGCAGTACTTC
17	TRBV9	-	TRBD1	TRBJ1-4	CASSVGAGGGGGEKLFF	TGTGCCAGCAGCGTAGGGGCAGGGGGCGGAGGAGGTGAAAAACTGTTTTTT
15	TRBV6-5	-	TRBD2	TRBJ2-1	CASSQGTSGRNEQFF	TGTGCCAGCAGTCAAGGGACTAGCGGGAGGAATGAGCAGTTCTTC
15	TRBV7-2	-	TRBD1	TRBJ2-7	CASSENRGAFYEQYF	TGTGCCAGCAGCGAGAACAGGGGCGCCTTTTACGAGCAGTACTTC
15	TRBV5-1	-	-	TRBJ2-2	CASSAGHLNTGELFF	TGCGCCAGCAGCGCGGGACATTTAAACACCGGGGAGCTGTTTTTT
16	TRBV18	-	TRBD2	TRBJ2-3	CASSPLAGGPSDTQYF	TGTGCCAGCTCACCCCTAGCGGGAGGGCCATCCGATACGCAGTATTTT
16	TRBV14	-	TRBD2	TRBJ2-7	CASSPGGLAGVHEQYF	TGTGCCAGCAGCCCGGGAGGACTAGCGGGAGTGCACGAGCAGTACTTC
13	TRBV30	-	-	TRBJ2-7	CAWGADFSYEQYF	TGTGCCTGGGGTGCGGACTTCTCCTACGAGCAGTACTTC
14	TRBV28	-	TRBD1	TRBJ1-2	CASTGGRGLEGYTF	TGTGCCAGCACCGGGGGCAGGGGGCTAGAGGGCTACACCTTC
16	TRBV4-1	few	-	TRBJ2-4	CASSPEGIVAKNIQYF	TGCGCCAGCAGCCCGGAAGGGATTGTAGCCAAAAACATTCAGTACTTC
16	TRBV2	-	-	TRBJ2-2	CASSELQGRATGELFF	TGTGCCAGCAGTGAGCTCCAGGGGCGGGCCACCGGGGAGCTGTTTTTT
14	TRBV7-9	-	-	TRBJ1-2	CASSLLGTNNGYTF	TGTGCCAGCAGCTTATTGGGGACAAATAATGGCTACACCTTC
16	TRBV28	-	TRBD2	TRBJ2-7	CASSSRTSGSIYEQYF	TGTGCCAGCAGTAGCCGAACTAGCGGGAGTATCTACGAGCAGTACTTC
12	TRBV28	-	-	TRBJ2-1	CASSGPGPEQFF	TGTGCCAGCAGTGGACCGGGACCTGAGCAGTTCTTC
17	TRBV11-2	-	TRBD1	TRBJ1-3	CASSLGRGSYLGNTIYF	TGTGCCAGCAGCTTGGGCAGGGGGTCTTACCTCGGAAACACCATATATTTT
16	TRBV5-6	-	-	TRBJ2-7	CASSEPRGSTIYEQYF	TGTGCCAGCAGCGAACCCCGTGGCAGTACCATCTACGAGCAGTACTTC
14	TRBV9	-	-	TRBJ2-1	CASSGAGSYNEQFF	TGTGCCAGCAGTGGTGCAGGGTCCTACAATGAGCAGTTCTTC
13	TRBV5-4	-	-	TRBJ1-2	CASSDNREGGYTF	TGTGCCAGCAGCGACAACAGGGAAGGAGGCTACACCTTC
14	TRBV29-1	-	-	TRBJ2-6	CSVEPVTGANVLTF	TGCAGCGTTGAACCGGTGACTGGGGCCAACGTCCTGACTTTC
15	TRBV28	-	TRBD2	TRBJ2-7	CASSWERGSSYEQYF	TGTGCCAGCAGTTGGGAGCGGGGGAGCTCCTACGAGCAGTACTTC
12	TRBV11-1	-	-	TRBJ2-7	CASSSNHYEQYF	TGTGCCAGCAGCTCCAATCACTACGAGCAGTACTTC
15	TRBV28	-	-	TRBJ1-2	CASRERGGQFNGNTF	TGTGCCAGCAGAGAGCGAGGTGGGCAATTTAATGGCAACACCTTC
14	TRBV7-6	-	TRBD2	TRBJ2-1	CASTSGGGYNEQFF	TGTGCCAGCACAAGCGGGGGGGGTTACAATGAGCAGTTCTTC
14	TRBV27	-	-	TRBJ1-5	CASSFIGAYQPQHF	TGTGCCAGCAGTTTCATAGGGGCCTATCAGCCCCAGCATTTT
13	TRBV23-1	once	-	TRBJ2-7	CASNRHVSYEQYF	TGCGCCAGCAACAGACACGTCTCCTACGAGCAGTACTTC
13	TRBV6-5	few	-	TRBJ1-5	CASTLSRGQPQHF	TGTGCCAGCACCCTATCCCGGGGTCAGCCCCAGCATTTT
12	TRBV2	-	-	TRBJ1-2	CASRSDSNGYTF	TGTGCCAGCAGATCGGACAGTAATGGCTACACCTTC
13	TRBV27	-	-	TRBJ1-1	CASSPPGRTEAFF	TGTGCCAGCAGTCCCCCAGGGAGGACTGAAGCTTTCTTT
17	TRBV15	-	TRBD2	TRBJ2-5	CATSRDEAASGRETQYF	TGTGCCACCAGCAGAGATGAGGCGGCTAGCGGGAGAGAGACCCAGTACTTC
16	TRBV18	once	-	TRBJ2-6	CASSLLADRGANVLTF	TGTGCCAGCTCACTCCTAGCCGACCGGGGGGCCAACGTCCTGACTTTC
14	TRBV19	-	-	TRBJ1-5	CASSLRSGDQPQHF	TGTGCCAGTAGCCTCAGAAGTGGTGATCAGCCCCAGCATTTT
14	TRBV19	-	-	TRBJ1-2	CASSIVGGTYGYTF	TGTGCCAGTAGTATAGTCGGGGGAACCTATGGCTACACCTTC
14	TRBV15	-	-	TRBJ2-2	CATSSVVMGGELFF	TGTGCCACCAGCAGCGTGGTTATGGGCGGGGAGCTGTTTTTT